Below are 2 T cell receptor beta chains sequenced from a single sample in a study of identical twins. TCRdb ran MiXCR on the 5' RACE reads and lists one entry per CDR3 protein. The sample lists 500,000 or so distinct CDR3 sequences; approximately 14% were seen once. In addition, the sample was reused for a study of yellow fever vaccine responses in identical twins.

Input material: CD4+ T cells sorted from blood. These receptors originate from a young woman in good health.

This clonotype was recorded many times. The chain combines TRBV10-1 with TRBJ2-1; 9 nucleotides match TRBD2. V lost 4 bases, J lost 6 bases, and 4 bases stayed unmatched. The length of the CDR3 is 14 residues. Germline loops: CDR1 WNHNN, CDR2 SYGVQD (reference sequence). CDR3 residues: CASSVSGGPNEQFF. DNA of the CDR3: TGCGCCAGCAGTGTCAGCGGGGGGCCCAATGAGCAGTTCTTC.

The genes are TRBV2 and TRBJ1-1, with D possibly TRBD1 on 6 matching bases. The V end was cut by 4 bases, the J end by 11 bases, with 14 bases between. The CDR3 has 12 residues. The germline gives CDR1 SNHLY, CDR2 FYNNEI. CDR3 nucleotide sequence: TGTGCCAGCAGTGCCGGGTGGGACAAGGCTTTCTTT. As protein: CASSAGWDKAFF.